The 14 T cell receptor beta chains below were found in one sample sequenced in a study of regulatory T cells in long-lasting Graves disease. This sample's time point: newly diagnosed GD, antithyroid drugs for less than 3 months. Researchers made the TCR library from RNA that was extracted from PBMCs. Arm-PCR of CDR3 regions and iRepertoire HTBI primers were the basis on which TCR beta libraries were built. MiXCR, run by TCRdb on the multiplex PCR reads, gives a single entry per CDR3 protein. The sample contains almost 450,000 distinct CDR3 sequences, about 17% of which appear only once. These same records also appear under a second study, on T cells in Graves' hyperthyroidism and ophthalmopathy.

The material was peripheral blood mononuclear cells (PBMCs), obtained at new diagnosis, from a patient treated with antithyroid drugs. Every receptor here comes from a woman in her 30s with Graves disease.

This sequence joins TRBV20-1 and TRBJ2-7; D is uncertain. The length of the CDR3 is 14 residues. In germline, CDR1 is DFQATT, CDR2 SNEGSKA (reference sequence). V lost 6 bases to trimming and J lost 0 bases, with 15 bases between them. CDR3 region: CSAPFNLRSYEQYF. The CDR3 DNA is TGCAGTGCCCCGTTTAACTTGCGCTCCTACGAGCAGTACTTC.

This clonotype was seen repeatedly, ten times or more. This chain joins TRBV11-2 and TRBJ2-5; 7 bases fit TRBD2. Germline trimming cut 5 bases from V and 0 bases from J; bases unmatched to any gene: 6. Germline V CDR1 and CDR2: SGHAT, FQNNGV. This CDR3 comprises 15 residues. The CDR3 bases are TGTGCCAGCAGCCCCCCCGGGGGGTACCAAGAGACCCAGTACTTC. It specifies CASSPPGGYQETQYF.

This clonotype was picked up many times. The chain couples TRBV11-2 to TRBJ2-2; 9 bases are a match to TRBD1. This CDR3 has 15 residues. Germline CDR1 is SGHAT and CDR2 is FQNNGV. V trimming: 0 bases; J trimming: 9 bases; junction bases outside the gene matches: 5. DNA for the CDR3: TGTGCCAGCAGCTTAGATCGGGGACAGGGATGGGAGCTGTTTTTT. Protein product: CASSLDRGQGWELFF.

The J gene is TRBJ2-1, the V gene TRBV15; 8 bases match TRBD1. CDR3 length: 17 amino acids. Germline CDR1 and CDR2: LNHNV and YYDKDF (reference sequence). The trim removed 3 bases at V and 1 base at J, leaving 8 bases unmatched. The CDR3 coding sequence is TGTGCCACCAGCAGGTCGGGGACAGGAATTTCCTACAATGAGCAGTTCTTC. Translation: CATSRSGTGISYNEQFF.

This clonotype came up many times. This chain uses TRBV29-1 with TRBJ1-2; D might be TRBD1 (5 bases). The CDR3 length is 17 residues. The V gene lost 2 bases and the J gene lost 2 bases, with 21 bases spanning the gap. Germline V gene sequence: CDR1 SQVTM, CDR2 ANQGSEA. CDR3 amino acids: CSVENVSREKGNYGYTF. In nucleotides, the CDR3 is TGCAGCGTTGAAAACGTTAGTAGAGAGAAGGGGAACTATGGCTACACCTTC.

This clonotype was counted ten times or more. The chain couples TRBV20-1 to TRBJ1-1; TRBD1 matches at 7 bases. The germline gives CDR1 DFQATT, CDR2 SNEGSKA (reference sequence). Trimming removed 0 bases from V and 4 bases from J; junction bases left unmatched: 11. The CDR3 extends over 16 amino acids. For the CDR3, the DNA is TGCAGTGCTAGAGATACGGCCGTCAGGGGGTTCACTGAAGCTTTCTTT. It translates to CSARDTAVRGFTEAFF.

In this sample, this clonotype turned up many times. The genes are TRBV6-5 and TRBJ1-2; D is unresolved. This CDR3 contains 15 residues. The V gene lost 0 bases and the J gene lost 3 bases, with 11 bases spanning the gap. Looked up from germline, CDR1 is MNHEY and CDR2 is SVGAGI. The CDR3 loop is CASSYSTRGDYGYTF. The CDR3 DNA reads as TGTGCCAGCAGTTACTCGACCCGGGGAGACTATGGCTACACCTTC.

The genes are TRBV20-1 and TRBJ2-3, with TRBD2 identical over 8 bases. CDR3 length equals 16 residues. The germline V gene encodes CDR1 DFQATT and CDR2 SNEGSKA (reference sequence). V dropped 4 bases and J dropped 6; count of bases not matched to a gene: 15. CDR3 DNA: TGCAGTGCTACTCCCTCCTCGGGGGGGGGGGCGGATACGCAGTATTTT. Protein sequence: CSATPSSGGGADTQYF.

This clonotype was counted only a few times. The gene calls are TRBV12-3 or TRBV12-4 and TRBJ2-1; D gene ambiguous. The V gene lost 11 bases and the J gene lost 7 bases, with 6 bases spanning the gap. CDR3 size: 9 residues. CDR3 in DNA: TGTGCCGTGGGGAATGAGCAGTTCTTC. Translation gives CAVGNEQFF.

With regard to this clonotype: This may be a read error, as it is one base from a much larger clone. V and J are TRBV6-9 and TRBJ2-3, with D perhaps TRBD2 (6 bases). The V end was cut by 3 bases, the J end by 2 bases, with 15 bases between. The CDR3 has 16 residues. In germline, CDR1 is MNHGY, CDR2 SVAAGI. The CDR3 sequence: CASSYQRGGSTDTQYF. For the CDR3, the DNA is TGTGCCAGCAGTTACCAGCGCGGAGGGTCCACAGATACGCAGTATTTT.

V gene TRBV5-6 combines with J gene TRBJ1-2; 12 bases are shared with TRBD1. Germline trimming cut 3 bases from V and 11 bases from J; bases unmatched to any gene: 8. CDR1 is SGHDT, CDR2 YYEEEE, per germline. The CDR3 contains 14 residues. The CDR3 loop is CASSSPGQGAWYTF. The CDR3 coding sequence is TGTGCCAGCAGCTCGCCGGGACAGGGGGCTTGGTACACCTTC.

This clonotype was observed at least ten times. The chain employs TRBV28 and TRBJ2-3, with TRBD2 as a possible D gene (6 bases). This CDR3 is built from 17 residues. Trimming took off 7 bases at V and 3 bases at J, with 23 bases between the two ends. Per germline, CDR1 MDHEN and CDR2 SYDVKM. The CDR3 sequence: CASIAPGLAGGTDTQYF. The CDR3 nucleotides read TGTGCCAGCATCGCCCCTGGCCTAGCTGGGGGGACAGATACGCAGTATTTT.

Ten or more counts support this clonotype. The CDR3 DNA follows: TGTGCCAGCGGGGACCTCAGGAACACCGGGGAGCTGTTTTTT. Its translation: CASGDLRNTGELFF. The chain has TRBV2 and TRBJ2-2; the D gene could be TRBD1 or TRBD2 (5 bases each). The germline CDR1 and CDR2 sequences are SNHLY and FYNNEI. There are 14 residues in the CDR3. The ends were cut back, 8 bases at V and 1 base at J, with 11 bases in the middle.

The table lists this clonotype with a few counts. The chain joins TRBV20-1 to TRBJ2-7; 8 positions match TRBD2. The CDR3 covers 15 residues. J gave up 0 bases and V 5 bases, and 9 bases lay outside the gene matches. CDR1 and CDR2 from the germline V gene are DFQATT and SNEGSKA (reference sequence). Here the CDR3 reads CSAFHQTSDSYEQYF. CDR3 in DNA: TGCAGTGCTTTCCACCAGACTAGCGACTCCTACGAGCAGTACTTC.